This passage covers 30 T cell receptor beta chains from one sample sequenced in a study of cytomegalovirus exposure and HLA in healthy donors. PCR amplification relied on 60 Vbeta primers (plus 13 Jbeta primers). Assay: immunoSEQ multiplex PCR; the TCRdb copy retains only in-frame clones and omits some. Seen here are some 130,000 clones, approximately 61% observed once, and the top ten hold more than 1.5%. Sequences were obtained from PBMCs. All receptors come from a human donor in good health.

V gene TRBV7-2 combines with J gene TRBJ2-7; 11 bases map to TRBD2. The length of the CDR3 is 15 residues. Germline CDR1 SGHTA, CDR2 FQGNSA. J was trimmed by 4 bases and V by 2 bases; bases with no gene match: 4. CDR3 in amino acids: CASSLLTSGSYEQYF. The CDR3 region has the DNA TGTGCCAGCAGCTTATTAACTAGCGGGAGTTACGAGCAGTACTTC.

CDR3: CASSYPGQGGETQYF. The CDR3 DNA sequence: TGTGCCAGCAGTTACCCGGGACAGGGAGGGGAGACCCAGTACTTC. V and J are TRBV6-6 and TRBJ2-5; TRBD1 agrees at 9 bases. The CDR3 loop spans 15 amino acids. From germline, CDR1 is MNHNY and CDR2 SVGAGI (reference sequence). Trimming took 2 bases from V and 5 from J; bases not matched to a gene: 6.

V usage is TRBV10-2 and J usage is TRBJ2-7; D unclear. Per germline, CDR1 WSHSY and CDR2 SAAADI. The V gene lost 6 bases and the J gene lost 3 bases, with 6 bases spanning the gap. This CDR3 spans 11 amino acids. The CDR3 sequence is CASSGFYEQYF. The CDR3 bases are TGCGCCAGCAGCGGGTTCTACGAGCAGTACTTC.

V and J are TRBV6-5 and TRBJ1-1; D not resolved. From germline, CDR1 is MNHEY and CDR2 SVGAGI. The CDR3 contains 16 residues. Trimming cost V 0 bases and J 1 base, with 12 bases left between them. The CDR3 region is CASSYSQGRENTEAFF. The CDR3 nucleotides are TGTGCCAGCAGTTACTCGCAAGGGAGAGAGAACACTGAAGCTTTCTTT.

This clone was recorded once. For the CDR3, the DNA is TGCGCCAGCAGCAAGGGACAGAGTTCAGATACGCAGTATTTT. This gives the protein CASSKGQSSDTQYF. V usage is TRBV5-1 and J usage is TRBJ2-3; 7 nucleotides line up with TRBD1. Germline trimming cut 4 bases from V and 4 bases from J; bases unmatched to any gene: 6. CDR1 and CDR2 from the germline V gene are SGHRS and YFSETQ. There are 14 residues in the CDR3.

The rearrangement links TRBV11-2 to TRBJ2-1; TRBD2 matches 11 bases. Per the germline V gene, CDR1 is SGHAT and CDR2 is FQNNGV. Trimming removed 4 bases from V and 4 bases from J; junction bases left unmatched: 3. The CDR3 covers 15 residues. The CDR3 DNA follows: TGTGCCAGCAGCTATGGGACTAGCGGATACAATGAGCAGTTCTTC. As protein: CASSYGTSGYNEQFF.

The sample holds a few counts of this clone. The chain employs TRBV28 and TRBJ1-4, with D perhaps TRBD1 (5 bases). Germline assignment: CDR1 MDHEN and CDR2 SYDVKM. V lost 2 bases to trimming and J lost 4 bases, with 11 bases between them. The length of the CDR3 is 15 residues. CDR3 protein: CASSLSGAGNEKLFF. CDR3 DNA: TGTGCCAGCAGTTTAAGTGGGGCAGGTAATGAAAAACTGTTTTTT.

This clone was seen a few times. The chain couples TRBV7-8 to TRBJ2-5, with D possibly being TRBD2 (6 bases). Looked up from germline, CDR1 is SGHVS and CDR2 is FQNEAQ. The CDR3 extends over 11 amino acids. V lost 7 bases to trimming and J lost 5 bases, with 8 bases between them. CDR3 in amino acids: CASTRGETQYF. The CDR3 DNA is TGTGCCAGCACACGGGGGGAGACCCAGTACTTC.

The CDR3 nucleotides read TGTGCCAGCAGCGACAGGGGGAGCCTGAACACTGAAGCTTTCTTT. This encodes CASSDRGSLNTEAFF. The J gene is TRBJ1-1, the V gene TRBV2; 9 bases align to TRBD1. The V gene's germline CDR1 is SNHLY and CDR2 FYNNEI. The CDR3 contains 15 residues. The trim removed 6 bases at V and 0 bases at J, leaving 5 bases unmatched.

The chain couples TRBV5-1 to TRBJ2-7; no reliable D call. V was shortened by 0 bases and J by 0 bases, with 7 bases between the two germline ends. The CDR3 is 14 residues long. CDR1 is SGHRS and CDR2 is YFSETQ in the germline V gene. DNA of the CDR3: TGCGCCAGCAGCTTGGAGAGAGACTCCTACGAGCAGTACTTC. Translating it yields CASSLERDSYEQYF.

The gene calls are TRBV4-2 and TRBJ2-1; D remains unclear. This CDR3 region has 16 residues. Germline lookup yields CDR1 LGHNA and CDR2 YNFKEQ. Trimming shortened V by 0 bases and J by 0 bases, and 9 bases separated the two germline ends. The CDR3 DNA reads TGTGCCAGCAGCCAAGATGAGGCAAGCTCCTACAATGAGCAGTTCTTC. As protein: CASSQDEASSYNEQFF.

This clone has only a few counts. The rearrangement links TRBV5-5 to TRBJ2-7; 9 nucleotides align to TRBD2. Germline V lookup: CDR1 SGHKS, CDR2 YYEKEE (reference sequence). V shed 0 bases and J 5 bases; nucleotides not matched to a gene: 3. The CDR3 runs to 14 residues. CDR3 DNA: TGTGCCAGCAGCTTGGGAATAGCGGGGGACGAGCAGTACTTC. Residues: CASSLGIAGDEQYF.

This clone was recorded a few times. This chain joins TRBV4-2 and TRBJ2-5; TRBD2 matches 12 bases. The J segment lost 2 bases and the V segment lost 6 bases, leaving 4 bases of the junction unmatched. CDR3 size: 15 residues. The germline gives CDR1 LGHNA, CDR2 YNFKEQ. In DNA, the CDR3 is TGTGCCAGCAGGCGACTAGCGGGAGAACAAGAGACCCAGTACTTC. Protein product: CASRRLAGEQETQYF.

This CDR3 reads CASSDQSPTGELFF. DNA for the CDR3: TGCGCCAGCAGCGATCAAAGCCCAACCGGGGAGCTGTTTTTT. The gene calls are TRBV5-1 and TRBJ2-2; D remains ambiguous. The CDR3 loop spans 14 amino acids. Trimming left V 4 bases short and J 5 bases short, with 12 bases between. CDR1 is SGHRS, CDR2 YFSETQ, per germline. Full variable domain (rest looked up from reference TRBV5-1 and TRBJ2-2): KAGVTQTPRYLIKTRGQQVTLSCSPISGHRSVSWYQQTPGQGLQFLFEYFSETQRNKGNFPGRFSGRQFSNSRSEMNVSTLELGDSALYLCASSDQSPTGELFFGEGSRLTVL.

The rearrangement uses TRBV2 and TRBJ1-1; D possibly corresponds to TRBD1 (5 bases). V lost 1 base, J lost 10 bases, and 13 bases lay in between. This CDR3 is 13 amino acids long. Germline V gives CDR1 SNHLY, CDR2 FYNNEI. The CDR3 here is CASSEEGIDSAFF. In nucleotides, the CDR3 is TGTGCCAGCAGTGAAGAGGGGATTGACTCAGCTTTCTTT. Full variable domain (outside the CDR3, taken from reference TRBV2 and TRBJ1-1): EPEVTQTPSHQVTQMGQEVILRCVPISNHLYFYWYRQILGQKVEFLVSFYNNEISEKSEIFDDQFSVERPDGSNFTLKIRSTKLEDSAMYFCASSEEGIDSAFFGQGTRLTVV.

V usage is TRBV9 and J usage is TRBJ2-1; unclear D gene. V lost 0 bases, J lost 4 bases, and 11 bases lay in between. Looked up from germline, CDR1 is SGDLS and CDR2 is YYNGEE. The CDR3 consists of 15 residues. CDR3 nucleotides: TGTGCCAGCAGCGTAGGCAGGAATAGGTACAATGAGCAGTTCTTC. It specifies CASSVGRNRYNEQFF.

The chain is built from TRBV19 and TRBJ2-2; TRBD1 matches 10 bases. Germline lookup yields CDR1 LNHDA and CDR2 SQIVND (reference sequence). The J segment lost 0 bases and the V segment lost 3 bases, leaving 4 bases of the junction unmatched. The CDR3 is 17 residues long. CDR3 amino acids: CASSIRDRGSNTGELFF. For the CDR3, the DNA is TGTGCCAGTAGTATCCGGGACAGGGGCTCGAACACCGGGGAGCTGTTTTTT. Filled out from reference TRBV19 and TRBJ2-2, the complete variable domain reads DGGITQSPKYLFRKEGQNVTLSCEQNLNHDAMYWYRQDPGQGLRLIYYSQIVNDFQKGDIAEGYSVSREKKESFPLTVTSAQKNPTAFYLCASSIRDRGSNTGELFFGEGSRLTVL.

The V call is TRBV29-1, the J call TRBJ2-7; possibly TRBD1 for D (6 bases). From germline, CDR1 is SQVTM and CDR2 ANQGSEA. CDR3 length: 12 amino acids. The V end lost 6 bases, the J end lost 7 bases, and 16 bases lay between the germline ends. CDR3 loop: CSVRQDFREQYF. CDR3 coding DNA: TGCAGCGTAAGACAGGACTTTAGGGAGCAGTACTTC.

A few counts support this clone. The chain carries TRBV6-5 and TRBJ1-1; 8 nucleotides match TRBD1. The CDR3 has 13 amino acids. Germline assignment: CDR1 MNHEY and CDR2 SVGAGI. Trimming took 6 bases from V and 1 from J; bases not matched to a gene: 1. The CDR3 here is CASRQGENTEAFF. CDR3 DNA sequence: TGTGCCAGCAGACAGGGGGAGAACACTGAAGCTTTCTTT.

V and J are TRBV2 and TRBJ2-3; D might be TRBD1 (5 bases). Trimming took 1 base from V and 2 from J, leaving 10 bases between them. Germline V gene data show CDR1 as SNHLY and CDR2 as FYNNEI. CDR3 size: 15 residues. The CDR3 sequence is CASSEGAGLTDTQYF. The CDR3 nucleotides are TGTGCCAGCAGTGAAGGGGCAGGGCTCACAGATACGCAGTATTTT.

The chain employs TRBV7-9 and TRBJ2-7; D may be TRBD1 (6 bases). Germline CDR1 reads SEHNR; CDR2 reads FQNEAQ (reference sequence). The CDR3 loop spans 12 amino acids. The V end lost 5 bases, the J end lost 6 bases, and 11 bases lay between the germline ends. The CDR3 protein is CASSPTGFEQYF. CDR3 DNA sequence: TGTGCCAGCAGCCCAACAGGGTTCGAGCAGTACTTC. Full variable domain (outside the CDR3, taken from reference TRBV7-9 and TRBJ2-7): DTGVSQNPRHKITKRGQNVTFRCDPISEHNRLYWYRQTLGQGPEFLTYFQNEAQLEKSRLLSDRFSAERPKGSFSTLEIQRTEQGDSAMYLCASSPTGFEQYFGPGTRLTVT.

The chain carries TRBV2 and TRBJ2-7; 8 bases fit TRBD2. Germline V CDR1 and CDR2: SNHLY, FYNNEI. The junction had 8 bases not matched to a gene; V was cut back by 5 bases and J by 2 bases. The CDR3 spans 15 residues. The CDR3 loop reads CASSTRLATPYEQYF. CDR3 DNA: TGTGCCAGCAGTACCCGACTAGCGACCCCCTACGAGCAGTACTTC.

The chain has TRBV29-1 and TRBJ2-7, with TRBD1 matching over 10 bases. Germline CDR1 and CDR2: SQVTM and ANQGSEA. The CDR3 is 13 residues long. Unmatched junction bases numbered 3, after V lost 4 bases and J lost 3 bases. In DNA form, the CDR3 reads TGCAGCGTTGCCCGGACAGGGGGCTACGAGCAGTACTTC. Translated: CSVARTGGYEQYF.

This chain uses TRBV28 with TRBJ2-5; perhaps TRBD1 as D (6 bases). CDR3 length equals 13 residues. Germline V gives CDR1 MDHEN, CDR2 SYDVKM. Trimming took 6 bases from V and 4 from J, leaving 12 bases between them. The CDR3 region is CASSVQGRETQYF. The CDR3 nucleotides read TGTGCCAGCAGCGTCCAGGGGCGAGAGACCCAGTACTTC.

Only a few counts were recorded for this clone. The chain is built from TRBV11-3 and TRBJ2-2, with 7 bases fitting TRBD2. CDR1 is SGHNT and CDR2 is YENEEA in the germline V gene. With 1 base clipped from V and 5 bases from J, the junction kept 10 bases outside the gene matches. The CDR3 totals 17 residues. The CDR3 sequence is CASSLAGGRESTGELFF. CDR3 coding DNA: TGTGCCAGCAGCTTAGCCGGAGGGCGGGAGTCGACCGGGGAGCTGTTTTTT. The full variable domain, rest sourced from reference TRBV11-3 and TRBJ2-2, is EAGVVQSPRYKIIEKKQPVAFWCNPISGHNTLYWYLQNLGQGPELLIRYENEEAVDDSQLPKDRFSAERLKGVDSTLKIQPAELGDSAVYLCASSLAGGRESTGELFFGEGSRLTVL.

The chain recombines TRBV27 with TRBJ1-2, with 10 bases that match TRBD1. Germline values: CDR1 MNHEY, CDR2 SMNVEV (reference sequence). With 3 bases clipped from V and 9 bases from J, the junction kept 4 bases outside the gene matches. The CDR3 runs 13 residues. CDR3 coding DNA: TGTGCCAGCAGTTTTGAGGGACAGGGGCGCTACACCTTC. Translating it yields CASSFEGQGRYTF.

This clone has more than one count but fewer than ten. The chain links TRBV7-9 to TRBJ1-2, with TRBD1 as a possible D gene (5 bases). The CDR3 is 15 residues long. Trimming left V 5 bases short and J 4 bases short, with 17 bases between. Germline V gives CDR1 SEHNR, CDR2 FQNEAQ (reference sequence). The DNA of the CDR3 is TGTGCCAGCAGCGCCATGGGGCCTCTTCCCTATGGCTACACCTTC. Protein product: CASSAMGPLPYGYTF. Together with reference TRBV7-9 and TRBJ1-2, the CDR3 gives the full variable domain: DTGVSQNPRHKITKRGQNVTFRCDPISEHNRLYWYRQTLGQGPEFLTYFQNEAQLEKSRLLSDRFSAERPKGSFSTLEIQRTEQGDSAMYLCASSAMGPLPYGYTFGSGTRLTVV.

Notes on this clone: Other DNA sequences in the same sample also yield this CDR3. The rearrangement uses TRBV18 and TRBJ1-1; D unresolved. CDR1 KGHSH and CDR2 LQKENI come from the germline V gene. Trimming stripped 0 bases from V and 2 bases from J, with 4 bases between. The CDR3 has 13 amino acids. The CDR3 reads CASSPPGNTEAFF. The CDR3 DNA is TGTGCCAGCTCACCACCGGGCAACACTGAAGCTTTCTTT.

The chain carries TRBV7-9 and TRBJ2-1; D call uncertain. V was pared by 5 bases and J by 4 bases, with 12 bases between. The germline V gene has CDR1 SEHNR and CDR2 FQNEAQ (reference sequence). The CDR3 has 14 residues. The CDR3 loop reads CASSQSNKYNEQFF. The DNA for the CDR3 is TGTGCCAGCAGCCAATCCAACAAATACAATGAGCAGTTCTTC.

The rearrangement uses TRBV9 and TRBJ2-7; D uncertain. CDR3 size: 14 residues. The V end lost 0 bases, the J end lost 0 bases, and 7 bases lay between the germline ends. Per the germline V gene, CDR1 is SGDLS and CDR2 is YYNGEE. CDR3: CASSVAGFSYEQYF. CDR3 DNA sequence: TGTGCCAGCAGCGTAGCAGGTTTCTCCTACGAGCAGTACTTC.